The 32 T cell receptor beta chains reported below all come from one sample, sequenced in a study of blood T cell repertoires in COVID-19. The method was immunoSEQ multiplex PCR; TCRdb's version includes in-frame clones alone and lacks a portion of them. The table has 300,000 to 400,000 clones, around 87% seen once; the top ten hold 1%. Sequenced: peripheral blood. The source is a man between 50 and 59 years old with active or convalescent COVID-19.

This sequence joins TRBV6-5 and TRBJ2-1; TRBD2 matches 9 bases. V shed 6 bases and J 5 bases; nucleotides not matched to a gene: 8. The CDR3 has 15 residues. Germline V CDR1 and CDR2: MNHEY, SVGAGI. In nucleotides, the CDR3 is TGTGCCAGCAGGCTCCTAGCGGGGACCGACAATGAGCAGTTCTTC. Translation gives CASRLLAGTDNEQFF.

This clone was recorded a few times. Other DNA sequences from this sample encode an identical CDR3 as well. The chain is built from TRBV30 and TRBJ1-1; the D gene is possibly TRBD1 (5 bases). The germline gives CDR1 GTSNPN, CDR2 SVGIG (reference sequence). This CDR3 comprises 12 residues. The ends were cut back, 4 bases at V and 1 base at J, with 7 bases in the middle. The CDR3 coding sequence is TGTGCCTGGAAAGGACAGAACACTGAAGCTTTCTTT. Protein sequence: CAWKGQNTEAFF.

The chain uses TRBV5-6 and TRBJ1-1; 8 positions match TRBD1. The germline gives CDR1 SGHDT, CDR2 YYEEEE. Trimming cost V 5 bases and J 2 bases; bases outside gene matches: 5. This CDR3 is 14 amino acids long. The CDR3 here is CASRSRGLNTEAFF. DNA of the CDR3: TGTGCCAGCAGGTCCAGGGGGCTCAACACTGAAGCTTTCTTT.

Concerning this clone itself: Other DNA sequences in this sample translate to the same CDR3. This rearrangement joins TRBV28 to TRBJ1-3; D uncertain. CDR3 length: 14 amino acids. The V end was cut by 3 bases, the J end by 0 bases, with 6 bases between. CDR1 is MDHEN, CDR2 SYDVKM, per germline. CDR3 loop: CASSFQASGNTIYF. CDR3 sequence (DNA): TGTGCCAGCAGTTTCCAGGCCTCTGGAAACACCATATATTTT.

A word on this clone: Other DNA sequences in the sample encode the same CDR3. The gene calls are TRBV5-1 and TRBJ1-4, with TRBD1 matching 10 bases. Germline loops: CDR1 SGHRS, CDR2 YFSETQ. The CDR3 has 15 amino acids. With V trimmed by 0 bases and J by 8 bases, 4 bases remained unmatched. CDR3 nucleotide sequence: TGCGCCAGCAGCTTGGCCGGGACAGGGGAAGAAAAACTGTTTTTT. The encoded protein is CASSLAGTGEEKLFF.

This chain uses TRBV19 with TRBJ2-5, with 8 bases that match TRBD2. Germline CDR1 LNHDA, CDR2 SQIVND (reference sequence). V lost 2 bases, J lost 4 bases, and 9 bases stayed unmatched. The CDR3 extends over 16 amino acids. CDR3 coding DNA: TGTGCCAGTAGTATAACCACGGGGGGGCCTGTAGAGACCCAGTACTTC. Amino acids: CASSITTGGPVETQYF.

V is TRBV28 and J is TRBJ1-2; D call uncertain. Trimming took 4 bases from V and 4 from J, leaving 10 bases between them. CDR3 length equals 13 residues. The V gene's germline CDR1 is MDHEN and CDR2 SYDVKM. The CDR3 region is CASSSQVPYGYTF. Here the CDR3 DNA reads TGTGCCAGCAGTTCTCAGGTGCCCTATGGCTACACCTTC.

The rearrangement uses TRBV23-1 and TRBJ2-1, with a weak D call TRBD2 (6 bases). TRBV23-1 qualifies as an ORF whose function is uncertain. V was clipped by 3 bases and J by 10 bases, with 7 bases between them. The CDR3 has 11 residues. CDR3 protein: CASSHGGEQFF. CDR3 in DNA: TGCGCCAGCAGTCACGGAGGGGAGCAGTTCTTC.

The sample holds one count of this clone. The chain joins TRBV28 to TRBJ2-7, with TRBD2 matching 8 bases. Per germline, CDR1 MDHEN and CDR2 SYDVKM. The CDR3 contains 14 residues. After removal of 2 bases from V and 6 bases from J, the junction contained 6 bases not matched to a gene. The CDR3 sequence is CASSLTAGAGEQYF. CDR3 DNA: TGTGCCAGCAGTTTAACAGCGGGAGCTGGCGAGCAGTACTTC.

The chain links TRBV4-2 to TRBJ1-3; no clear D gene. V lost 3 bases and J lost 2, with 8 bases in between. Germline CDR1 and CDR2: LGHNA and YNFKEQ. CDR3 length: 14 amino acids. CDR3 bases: TGTGCCAGCAGCCAGACAAGAACTGGAAACACCATATATTTT. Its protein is CASSQTRTGNTIYF.

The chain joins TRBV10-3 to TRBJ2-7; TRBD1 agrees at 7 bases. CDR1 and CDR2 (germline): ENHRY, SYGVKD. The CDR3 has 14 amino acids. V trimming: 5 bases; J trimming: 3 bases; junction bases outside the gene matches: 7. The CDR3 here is CAISSGTVVYEQYF. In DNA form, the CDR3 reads TGTGCCATCAGTTCCGGGACAGTCGTCTACGAGCAGTACTTC.

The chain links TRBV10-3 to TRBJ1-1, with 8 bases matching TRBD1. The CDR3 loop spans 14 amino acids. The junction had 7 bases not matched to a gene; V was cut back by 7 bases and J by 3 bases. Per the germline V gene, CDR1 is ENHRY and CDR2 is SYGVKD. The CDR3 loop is CAITPDRGDTEAFF. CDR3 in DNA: TGTGCCATCACCCCAGACAGGGGCGACACTGAAGCTTTCTTT.

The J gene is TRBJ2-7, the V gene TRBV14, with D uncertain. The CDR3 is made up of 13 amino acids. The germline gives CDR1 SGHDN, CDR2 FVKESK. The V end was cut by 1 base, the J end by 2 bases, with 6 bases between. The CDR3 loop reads CASSQVYTYEQYF. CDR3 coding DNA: TGTGCCAGCAGCCAAGTGTACACCTACGAGCAGTACTTC.

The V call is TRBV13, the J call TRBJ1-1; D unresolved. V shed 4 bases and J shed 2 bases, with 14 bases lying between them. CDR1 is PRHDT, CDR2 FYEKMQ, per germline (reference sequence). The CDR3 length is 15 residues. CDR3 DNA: TGTGCCAGCAGCTCCCCCGAGGGAGTTAACACTGAAGCTTTCTTT. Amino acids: CASSSPEGVNTEAFF.

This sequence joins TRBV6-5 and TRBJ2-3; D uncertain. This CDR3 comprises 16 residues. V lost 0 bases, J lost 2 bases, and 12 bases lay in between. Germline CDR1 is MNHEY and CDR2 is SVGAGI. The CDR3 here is CASSYSTAAATDTQYF. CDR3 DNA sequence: TGTGCCAGCAGTTACTCGACCGCGGCGGCCACAGATACGCAGTATTTT.

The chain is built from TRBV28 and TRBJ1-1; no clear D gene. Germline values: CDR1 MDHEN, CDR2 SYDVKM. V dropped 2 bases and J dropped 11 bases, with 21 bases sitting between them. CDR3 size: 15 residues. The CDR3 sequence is CASSLREGMGPGAFF. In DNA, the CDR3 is TGTGCCAGCAGTTTACGAGAGGGAATGGGTCCAGGTGCTTTCTTT.

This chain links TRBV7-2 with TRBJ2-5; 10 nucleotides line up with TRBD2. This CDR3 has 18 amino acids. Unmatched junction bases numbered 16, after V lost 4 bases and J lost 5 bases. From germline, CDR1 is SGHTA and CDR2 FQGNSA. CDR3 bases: TGTGCCAGCAGCTCTAGACCCCCCCTAGCGGGGGCGGGGGAGACCCAGTACTTC. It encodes CASSSRPPLAGAGETQYF.

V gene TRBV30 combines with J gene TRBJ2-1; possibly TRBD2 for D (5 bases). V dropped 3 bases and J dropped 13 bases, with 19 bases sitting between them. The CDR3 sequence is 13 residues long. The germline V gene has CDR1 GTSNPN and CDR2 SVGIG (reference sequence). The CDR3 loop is CAWSLKGSGIQFF. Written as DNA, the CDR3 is TGTGCCTGGAGCCTAAAAGGGTCGGGGATACAGTTCTTC. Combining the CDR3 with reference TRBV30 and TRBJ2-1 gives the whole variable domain SQTIHQWPATLVQPVGSPLSLECTVEGTSNPNLYWYRQAAGRGLQLLFYSVGIGQISSEVPQNLSASRPQDRQFILSSKKLLLSDSGFYLCAWSLKGSGIQFFGPGTRLTVL.

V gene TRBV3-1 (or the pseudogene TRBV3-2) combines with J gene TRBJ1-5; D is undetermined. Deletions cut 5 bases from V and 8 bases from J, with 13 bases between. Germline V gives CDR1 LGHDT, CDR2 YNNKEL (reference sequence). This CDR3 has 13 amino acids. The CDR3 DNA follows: TGTGCCAGCAGCTCCGGTTTCGCGAAGCCCCAGCATTTT. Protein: CASSSGFAKPQHF.

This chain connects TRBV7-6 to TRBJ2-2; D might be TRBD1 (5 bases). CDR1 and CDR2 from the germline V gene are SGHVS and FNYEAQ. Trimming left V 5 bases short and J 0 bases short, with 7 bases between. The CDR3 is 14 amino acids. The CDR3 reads CASSPGSNTGELFF. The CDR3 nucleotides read TGTGCCAGCAGCCCAGGGTCGAACACCGGGGAGCTGTTTTTT.

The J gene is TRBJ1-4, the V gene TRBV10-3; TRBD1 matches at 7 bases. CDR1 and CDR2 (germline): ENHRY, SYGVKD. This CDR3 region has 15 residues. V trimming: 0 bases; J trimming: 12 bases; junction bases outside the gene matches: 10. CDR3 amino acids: CAISESRQGTAELFF. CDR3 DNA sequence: TGTGCCATCAGTGAGTCGCGGCAGGGGACAGCCGAACTGTTTTTT.

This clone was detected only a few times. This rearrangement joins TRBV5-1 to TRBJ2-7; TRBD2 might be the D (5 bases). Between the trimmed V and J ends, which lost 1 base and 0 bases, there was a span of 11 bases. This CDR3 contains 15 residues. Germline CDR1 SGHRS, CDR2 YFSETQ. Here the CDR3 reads CASSLLVGSSYEQYF. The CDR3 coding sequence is TGCGCCAGCAGCTTGCTGGTGGGGAGCTCCTACGAGCAGTACTTC.

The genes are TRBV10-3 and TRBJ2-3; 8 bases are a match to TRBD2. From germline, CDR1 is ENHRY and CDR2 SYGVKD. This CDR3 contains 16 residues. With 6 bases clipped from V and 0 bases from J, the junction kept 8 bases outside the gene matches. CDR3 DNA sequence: TGTGCCATCAGACAGGGACTAGAACCCAGCACAGATACGCAGTATTTT. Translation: CAIRQGLEPSTDTQYF.

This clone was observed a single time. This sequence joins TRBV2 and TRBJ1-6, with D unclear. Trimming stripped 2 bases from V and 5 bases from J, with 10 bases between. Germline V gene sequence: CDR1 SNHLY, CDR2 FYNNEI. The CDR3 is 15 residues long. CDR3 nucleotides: TGTGCCAGCAGTGAACAGGCCGCCGATAATTCACCCCTCCACTTT. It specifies CASSEQAADNSPLHF.

Written as DNA, the CDR3 is TGTGCCAGCCAGAAGGAGGGGGCGGGGACCGGGGAGCTGTTTTTT. Translation: CASQKEGAGTGELFF. V and J are TRBV7-2 and TRBJ2-2, with D possibly TRBD1 on 7 matching bases. CDR1 is SGHTA and CDR2 is FQGNSA in the germline V gene. The germline V and J ends were trimmed by 8 bases and 5 bases, with 18 bases remaining between them. The CDR3 extends over 15 amino acids.

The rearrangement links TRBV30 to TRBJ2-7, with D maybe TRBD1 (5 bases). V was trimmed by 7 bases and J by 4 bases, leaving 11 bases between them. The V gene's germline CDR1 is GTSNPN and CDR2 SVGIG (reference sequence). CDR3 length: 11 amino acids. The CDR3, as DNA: TGTGCCTACCTCAGGGAATACGAGCAGTACTTC. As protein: CAYLREYEQYF.

The CDR3 sequence: CASSFQQGGEQYF. CDR3 bases: TGTGCCAGCAGTTTCCAACAGGGTGGGGAGCAGTACTTC. The chain joins TRBV6-2 or TRBV6-3 to TRBJ2-7; D is perhaps TRBD1 (6 bases). CDR1 is MNHEY and CDR2 is SVGEGT in the germline V gene. V shed 4 bases and J shed 7 bases, with 14 bases lying between them. This CDR3 contains 13 residues.

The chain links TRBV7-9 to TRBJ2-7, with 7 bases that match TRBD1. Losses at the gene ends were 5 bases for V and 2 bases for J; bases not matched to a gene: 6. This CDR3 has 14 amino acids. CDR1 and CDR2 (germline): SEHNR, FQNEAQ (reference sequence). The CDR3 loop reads CASSDTGQTYEQYF. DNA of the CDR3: TGTGCCAGCAGCGACACGGGACAGACCTACGAGCAGTACTTC. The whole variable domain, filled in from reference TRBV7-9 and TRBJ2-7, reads DTGVSQNPRHKITKRGQNVTFRCDPISEHNRLYWYRQTLGQGPEFLTYFQNEAQLEKSRLLSDRFSAERPKGSFSTLEIQRTEQGDSAMYLCASSDTGQTYEQYFGPGTRLTVT.

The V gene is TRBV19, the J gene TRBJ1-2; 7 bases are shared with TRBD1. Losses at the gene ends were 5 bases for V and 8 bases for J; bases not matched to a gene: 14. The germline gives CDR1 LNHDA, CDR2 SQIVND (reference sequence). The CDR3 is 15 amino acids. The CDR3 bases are TGTGCCAGTAGTGGGGCGCAGGGGGGAGCGCGAGGCTACACCTTC. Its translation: CASSGAQGGARGYTF.

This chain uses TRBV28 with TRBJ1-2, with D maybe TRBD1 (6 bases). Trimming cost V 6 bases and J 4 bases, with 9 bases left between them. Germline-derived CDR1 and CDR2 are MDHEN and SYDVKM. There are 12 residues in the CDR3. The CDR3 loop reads CASRQGSYGYTF. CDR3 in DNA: TGTGCCAGCAGACAGGGCAGCTATGGCTACACCTTC.

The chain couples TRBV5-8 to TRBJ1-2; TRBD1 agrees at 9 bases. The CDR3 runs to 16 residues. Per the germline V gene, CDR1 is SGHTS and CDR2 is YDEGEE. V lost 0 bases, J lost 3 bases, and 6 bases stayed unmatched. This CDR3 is CASSLATGGSDYGYTF. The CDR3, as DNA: TGTGCCAGCAGCTTGGCAACAGGGGGCTCTGACTATGGCTACACCTTC.

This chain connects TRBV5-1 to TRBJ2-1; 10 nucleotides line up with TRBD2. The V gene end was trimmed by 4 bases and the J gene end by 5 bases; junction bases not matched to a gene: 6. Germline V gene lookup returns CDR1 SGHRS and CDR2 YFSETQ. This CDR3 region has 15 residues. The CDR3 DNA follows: TGCGCCAGCAGCATACTAGCGGGATCCGACAATGAGCAGTTCTTC. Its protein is CASSILAGSDNEQFF.